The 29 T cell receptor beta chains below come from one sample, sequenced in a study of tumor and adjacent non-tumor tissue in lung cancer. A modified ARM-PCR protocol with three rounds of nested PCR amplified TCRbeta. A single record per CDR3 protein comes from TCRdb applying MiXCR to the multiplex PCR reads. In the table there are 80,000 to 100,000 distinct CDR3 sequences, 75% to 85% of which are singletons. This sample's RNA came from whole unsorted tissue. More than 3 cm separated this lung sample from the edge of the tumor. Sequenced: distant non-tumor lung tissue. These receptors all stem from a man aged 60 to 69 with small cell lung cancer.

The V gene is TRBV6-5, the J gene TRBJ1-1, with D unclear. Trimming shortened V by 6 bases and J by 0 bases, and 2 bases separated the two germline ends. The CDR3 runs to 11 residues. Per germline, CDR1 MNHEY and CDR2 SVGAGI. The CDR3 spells CASRVNTEAFF. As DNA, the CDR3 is TGTGCCAGCAGAGTGAACACTGAAGCTTTCTTT.

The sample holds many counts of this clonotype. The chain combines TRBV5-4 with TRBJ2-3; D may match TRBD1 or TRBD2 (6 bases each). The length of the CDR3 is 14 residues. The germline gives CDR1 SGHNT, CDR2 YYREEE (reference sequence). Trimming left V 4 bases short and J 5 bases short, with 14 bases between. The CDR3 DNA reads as TGTGCCAGCAGCGTGCCCGGGGGCCAAGATACGCAGTATTTT. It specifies CASSVPGGQDTQYF.

For the CDR3, the DNA is TGTGCTAGTAGCCAGGGGAGCATGCAAGAGACCCAGTACTTC. As protein: CASSQGSMQETQYF. The chain has TRBV4-2 and TRBJ2-5; possibly TRBD1 for D (6 bases). The length of the CDR3 is 14 residues. Looked up from germline, CDR1 is LGHNA and CDR2 is YNFKEQ.

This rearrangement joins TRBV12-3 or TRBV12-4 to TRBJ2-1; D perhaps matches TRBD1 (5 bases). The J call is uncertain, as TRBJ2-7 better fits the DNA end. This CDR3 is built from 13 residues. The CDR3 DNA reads TGTGCCAGCAGTTTTGACAGATACAATGAGCAGTACTTC. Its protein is CASSFDRYNEQYF.

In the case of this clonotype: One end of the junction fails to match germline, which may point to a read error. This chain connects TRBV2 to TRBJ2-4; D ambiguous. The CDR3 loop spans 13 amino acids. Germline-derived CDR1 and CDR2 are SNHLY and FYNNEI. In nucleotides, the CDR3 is TGTGCCAGCACGAGCTCGGCCAAAAGCATTCAGTACTTC. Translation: CASTSSAKSIQYF.

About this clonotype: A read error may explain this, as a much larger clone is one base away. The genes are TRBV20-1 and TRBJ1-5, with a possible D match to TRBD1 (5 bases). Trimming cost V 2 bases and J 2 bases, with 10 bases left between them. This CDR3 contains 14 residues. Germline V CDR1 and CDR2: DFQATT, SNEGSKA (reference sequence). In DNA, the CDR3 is TGCAGTGCTAGACAGGGACCGGGCAATCAGCCCCAGCATTTT. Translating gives CSARQGPGNQPQHF.

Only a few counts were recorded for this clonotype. The CDR3: CSASASGRINEQFF. CDR3 nucleotide sequence: TGCAGTGCTAGCGCTAGCGGGAGGATCAATGAGCAGTTCTTC. This chain uses TRBV20-1 with TRBJ2-1; 11 positions agree with TRBD2. Germline V gene data show CDR1 as DFQATT and CDR2 as SNEGSKA (reference sequence). This CDR3 spans 14 amino acids. Unmatched junction bases numbered 4, after V lost 3 bases and J lost 6 bases.

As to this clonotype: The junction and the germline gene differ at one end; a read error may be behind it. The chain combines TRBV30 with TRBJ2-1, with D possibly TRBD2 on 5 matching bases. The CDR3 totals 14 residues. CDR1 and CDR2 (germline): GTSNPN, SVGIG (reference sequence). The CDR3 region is CAWSGSSFGNKQLF. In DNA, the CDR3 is TGTGCCTGGAGTGGAAGTAGTTTCGGGAATAAGCAGCTCTTC.

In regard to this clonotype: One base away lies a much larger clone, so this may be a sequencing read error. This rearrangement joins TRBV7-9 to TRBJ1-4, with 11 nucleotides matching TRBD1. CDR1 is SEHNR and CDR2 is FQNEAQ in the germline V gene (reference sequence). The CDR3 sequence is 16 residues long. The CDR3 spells CTSSLVGGTGGTKLFF. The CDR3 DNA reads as TGTACCAGCAGCTTAGTCGGCGGGACAGGGGGGACAAAACTGTTTTTT.

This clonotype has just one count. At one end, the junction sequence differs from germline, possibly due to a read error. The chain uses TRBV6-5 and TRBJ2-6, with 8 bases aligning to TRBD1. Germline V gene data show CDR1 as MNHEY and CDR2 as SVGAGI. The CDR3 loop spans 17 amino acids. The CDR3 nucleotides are TGTGCCAGCAGCCTGGACAGGGACCTCCCTGGGTCCAACGTCCTGACTTTC. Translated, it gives CASSLDRDLPGSNVLTF.

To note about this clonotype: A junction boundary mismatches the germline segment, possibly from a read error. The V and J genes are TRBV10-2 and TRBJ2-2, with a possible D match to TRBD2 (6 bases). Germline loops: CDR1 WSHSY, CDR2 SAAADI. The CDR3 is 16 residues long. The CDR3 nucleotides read TGTGCCAGCAATGTCCGAGCGGGTACGAACACCGGGGAGCTGTTTTTT. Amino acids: CASNVRAGTNTGELFF.

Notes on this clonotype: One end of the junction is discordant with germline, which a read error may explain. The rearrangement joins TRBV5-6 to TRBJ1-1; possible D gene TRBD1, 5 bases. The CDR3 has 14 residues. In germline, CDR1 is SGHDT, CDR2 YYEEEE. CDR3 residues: CASSSPGGNTEAFF. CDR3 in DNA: TGTGCCAGTAGCTCTCCCGGGGGGAACACTGAAGCTTTCTTT.

In DNA form, the CDR3 reads TGCGCCAGCAGCTTTTTCGCGGGAGTCTCCTTGGGGGAGCAGTTCTTC. It yields the protein CASSFFAGVSLGEQFF. The chain recombines TRBV5-1 with TRBJ2-1; 7 bases align to TRBD2. V shed 2 bases and J 10 bases; nucleotides not matched to a gene: 15. Germline CDR1 reads SGHRS; CDR2 reads YFSETQ. The CDR3 consists of 16 residues.

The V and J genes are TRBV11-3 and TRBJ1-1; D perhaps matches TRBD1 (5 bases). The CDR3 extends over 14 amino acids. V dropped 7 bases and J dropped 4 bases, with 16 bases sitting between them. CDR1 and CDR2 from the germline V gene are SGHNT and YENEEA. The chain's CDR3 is CASNRARESTEAFF. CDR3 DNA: TGTGCCAGCAACCGTGCCAGGGAGAGCACTGAAGCTTTCTTT.

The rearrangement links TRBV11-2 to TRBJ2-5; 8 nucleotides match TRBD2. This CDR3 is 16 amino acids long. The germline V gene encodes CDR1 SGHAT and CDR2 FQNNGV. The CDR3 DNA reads TGTGTCAGTAGTTTAAAACTAGCGGAGTACCAAGAGACCCAGTACTTC. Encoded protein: CVSSLKLAEYQETQYF.

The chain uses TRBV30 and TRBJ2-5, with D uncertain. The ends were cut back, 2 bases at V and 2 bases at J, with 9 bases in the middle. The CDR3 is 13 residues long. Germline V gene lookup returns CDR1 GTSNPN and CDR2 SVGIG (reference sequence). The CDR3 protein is CAWSRIAQETQYF. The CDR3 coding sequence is TGTGCCTGGAGTCGGATTGCACAAGAGACCCAGTACTTC.

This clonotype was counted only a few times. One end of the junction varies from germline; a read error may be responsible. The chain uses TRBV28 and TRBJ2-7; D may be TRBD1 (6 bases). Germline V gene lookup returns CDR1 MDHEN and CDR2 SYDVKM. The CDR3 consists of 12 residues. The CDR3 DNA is TGTGTCAGCAGTTTTAGAGGGGGTCGGCAGTACTTC. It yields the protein CVSSFRGGRQYF. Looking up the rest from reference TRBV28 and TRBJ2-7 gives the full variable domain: DVKVTQSSRYLVKRTGEKVFLECVQDMDHENMFWYRQDPGLGLRLIYFSYDVKMKEKGDIPEGYSVSREKKERFSLILESASTNQTSMYLCVSSFRGGRQYFGPGTRLTVT.

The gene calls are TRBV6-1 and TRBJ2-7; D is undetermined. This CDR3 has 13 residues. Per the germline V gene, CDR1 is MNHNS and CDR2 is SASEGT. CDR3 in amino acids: CTSSEAQDREQYV. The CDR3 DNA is TGTACCAGCAGTGAAGCGCAGGATCGGGAGCAGTACGTC.

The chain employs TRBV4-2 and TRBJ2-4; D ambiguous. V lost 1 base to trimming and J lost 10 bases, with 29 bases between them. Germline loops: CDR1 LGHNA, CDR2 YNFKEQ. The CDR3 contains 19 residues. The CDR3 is CASSQAARSSLTSKEIQYF. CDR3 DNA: TGTGCCAGCAGCCAAGCCGCAAGGTCCTCGCTGACCTCCAAAGAGATTCAGTACTTC.

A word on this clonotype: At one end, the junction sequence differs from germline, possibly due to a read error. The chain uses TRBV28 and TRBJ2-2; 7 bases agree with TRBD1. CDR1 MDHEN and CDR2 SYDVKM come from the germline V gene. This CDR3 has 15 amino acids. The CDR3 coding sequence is TGTACCAGCATCCCGGGACAGCTAAACACCGGGGAGCTGTTTTTT. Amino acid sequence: CTSIPGQLNTGELFF.

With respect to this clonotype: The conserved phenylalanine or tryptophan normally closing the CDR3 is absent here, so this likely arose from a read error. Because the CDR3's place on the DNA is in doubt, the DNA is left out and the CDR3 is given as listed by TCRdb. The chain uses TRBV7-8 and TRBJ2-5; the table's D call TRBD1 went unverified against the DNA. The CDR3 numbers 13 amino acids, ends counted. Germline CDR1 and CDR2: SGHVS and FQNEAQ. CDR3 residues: CASSLDRGENHYL.

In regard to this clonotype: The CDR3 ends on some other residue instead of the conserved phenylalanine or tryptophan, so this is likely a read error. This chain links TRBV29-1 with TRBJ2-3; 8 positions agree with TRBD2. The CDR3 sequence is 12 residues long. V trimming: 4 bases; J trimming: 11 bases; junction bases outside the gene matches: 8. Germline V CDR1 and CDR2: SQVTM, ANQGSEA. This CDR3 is CSVAVQREMQYL. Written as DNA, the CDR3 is TGCAGCGTTGCCGTCCAGCGGGAGATGCAGTATCTT.

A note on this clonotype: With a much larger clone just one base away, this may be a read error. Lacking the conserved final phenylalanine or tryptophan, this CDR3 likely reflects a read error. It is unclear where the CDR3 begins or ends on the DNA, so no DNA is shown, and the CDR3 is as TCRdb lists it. The CDR3 reads CAISDPPGGKDERFL. The rearrangement links TRBV10-3 to TRBJ2-1; the table's D call of TRBD2 was not tested on the DNA. Per germline, CDR1 ENHRY and CDR2 SYGVKD. Ends included, the CDR3 has 15 residues.

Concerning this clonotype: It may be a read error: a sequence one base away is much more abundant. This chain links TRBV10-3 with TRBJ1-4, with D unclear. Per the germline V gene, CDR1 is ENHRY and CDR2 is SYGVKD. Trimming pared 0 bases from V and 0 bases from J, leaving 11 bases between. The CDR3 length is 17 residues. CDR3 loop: CAISESHPGTTNEKLFF. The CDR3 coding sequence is TGTGCCATCAGTGAGTCCCATCCGGGCACAACTAATGAAAAACTGTTTTTT.

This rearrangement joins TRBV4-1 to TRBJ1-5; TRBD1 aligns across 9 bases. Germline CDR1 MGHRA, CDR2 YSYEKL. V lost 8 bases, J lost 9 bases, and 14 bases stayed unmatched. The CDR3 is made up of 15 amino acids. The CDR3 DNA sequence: TGCGCCAGCGGTCAAGAGCGGACAGGGGTAAGGCCCCAGCATTTT. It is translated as CASGQERTGVRPQHF.

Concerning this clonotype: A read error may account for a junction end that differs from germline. The CDR3 DNA is TGTGCCAGCAGCTTAGAGCCCGCCTCCTACAATGAGCGGCACTTC. It is translated as CASSLEPASYNERHF. The rearrangement links TRBV11-2 to TRBJ2-1; a possible D gene is TRBD2 (5 bases). CDR3 length: 15 residues. Per the germline V gene, CDR1 is SGHAT and CDR2 is FQNNGV.

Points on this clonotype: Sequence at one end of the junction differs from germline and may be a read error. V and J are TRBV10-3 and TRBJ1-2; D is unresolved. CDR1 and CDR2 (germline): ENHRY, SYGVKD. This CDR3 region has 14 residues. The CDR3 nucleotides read TGTACCATCAGTGGGTCACCCTTGAACTATGGCTACACCTTC. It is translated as CTISGSPLNYGYTF.

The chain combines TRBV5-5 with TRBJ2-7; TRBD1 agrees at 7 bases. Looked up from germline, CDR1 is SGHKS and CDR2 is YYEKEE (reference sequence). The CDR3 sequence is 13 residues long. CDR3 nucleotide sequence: TGTGTCAGCAGCTGGACAGGAACCTACGAGGAGTACGTC. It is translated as CVSSWTGTYEEYV.

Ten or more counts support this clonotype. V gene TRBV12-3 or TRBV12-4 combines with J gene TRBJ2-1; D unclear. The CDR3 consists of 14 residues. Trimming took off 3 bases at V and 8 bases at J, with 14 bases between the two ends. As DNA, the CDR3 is TGTGCCAGCAGTTTCCGCGCCCTCGCCGATGAGCAGTTCTTC. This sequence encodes CASSFRALADEQFF.